Presented here are 6 T cell receptor beta chains from one specimen sequenced in a study of T cell repertoires in ileal Crohn's disease. Assay: immunoSEQ multiplex PCR; the TCRdb copy retains only in-frame clones and omits some. Of around 15,000 clones in the sample, roughly three fifths were seen once. Input material: ileal tissue. Receptor source: an adult with Crohn's disease.

The chain is built from TRBV6-1 and TRBJ2-7; the match to TRBD2 covers 9 bases. Unmatched junction bases numbered 7, after V lost 5 bases and J lost 5 bases. Looked up from germline, CDR1 is MNHNS and CDR2 is SASEGT. CDR3 length: 14 amino acids. DNA for the CDR3: TGTGCCAGCAGTCTATTAGCGGGAGTGAACGAGCAGTACTTC. Translation: CASSLLAGVNEQYF.

This chain uses TRBV14 with TRBJ1-1; D call uncertain. Germline V gene lookup returns CDR1 SGHDN and CDR2 FVKESK. This CDR3 is built from 14 residues. V lost 3 bases and J lost 5, with 13 bases in between. CDR3 DNA: TGTGCCAGCAGCCATCGCCAGGATATGACTGAAGCTTTCTTT. Amino acid sequence: CASSHRQDMTEAFF.

In regard to this clone: Relative to the germline gene, one junction end is altered; a read error may explain this. V gene TRBV7-7 combines with J gene TRBJ2-2, with D unresolved. Germline CDR1 SSHAT, CDR2 FNYEAQ (reference sequence). CDR3 size: 13 residues. CDR3 in amino acids: CASSLGGTGELFF. The CDR3 region has the DNA TGTGCTAGCAGCTTAGGCGGTACGGGGGAGCTGTTTTTT.

Only a few counts were recorded for this clone. The CDR3 sequence: CASSYDGAGNTIYF. CDR3 bases: TGTGCCAGCAGTTACGATGGTGCGGGAAACACCATATATTTT. The chain has TRBV6-6 and TRBJ1-3; no reliable D call. CDR3 length: 14 amino acids. With 2 bases removed from V and 4 bases from J, the gap between germline ends came to 9 bases. Germline CDR1 MNHNY, CDR2 SVGAGI (reference sequence).

This clone has a handful of counts. V and J are TRBV5-1 and TRBJ1-2; the D gene is possibly TRBD1 (5 bases). The CDR3 has 16 residues. Deletions cut 4 bases from V and 0 bases from J, with 16 bases between. Germline loops: CDR1 SGHRS, CDR2 YFSETQ. CDR3 nucleotides: TGCGCCAGCAGCCCTGGGACTTCCCGAGCTAACTATGGCTACACCTTC. Translated: CASSPGTSRANYGYTF.

The CDR3, as DNA: TGTGCCAGCAGCGTAGCTCGGGGTACGCAAGCTTTCTTT. This codes for CASSVARGTQAFF. The chain couples TRBV9 to TRBJ1-1; D ambiguous. The germline V gene encodes CDR1 SGDLS and CDR2 YYNGEE. The CDR3 sequence is 13 residues long. Between the trimmed V and J ends, which lost 0 bases and 9 bases, there was a span of 12 bases.